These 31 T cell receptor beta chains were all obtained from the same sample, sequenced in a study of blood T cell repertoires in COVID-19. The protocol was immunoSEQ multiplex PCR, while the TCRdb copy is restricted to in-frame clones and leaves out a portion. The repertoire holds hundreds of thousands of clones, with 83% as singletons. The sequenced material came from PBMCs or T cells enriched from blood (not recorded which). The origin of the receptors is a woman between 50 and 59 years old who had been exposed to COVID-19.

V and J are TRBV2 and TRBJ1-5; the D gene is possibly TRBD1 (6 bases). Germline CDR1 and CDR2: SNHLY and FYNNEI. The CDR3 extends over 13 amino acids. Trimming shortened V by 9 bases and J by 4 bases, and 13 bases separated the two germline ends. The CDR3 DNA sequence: TGTGCCAGTTCAGGGGAGAGAAATCAGCCCCAGCATTTT. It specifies CASSGERNQPQHF.

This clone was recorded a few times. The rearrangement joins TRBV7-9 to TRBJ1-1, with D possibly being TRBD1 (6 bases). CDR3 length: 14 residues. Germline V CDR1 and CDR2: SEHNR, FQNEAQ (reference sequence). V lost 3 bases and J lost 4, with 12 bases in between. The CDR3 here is CASSFQGTSTEAFF. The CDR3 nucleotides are TGTGCCAGCAGCTTTCAGGGGACGAGCACTGAAGCTTTCTTT.

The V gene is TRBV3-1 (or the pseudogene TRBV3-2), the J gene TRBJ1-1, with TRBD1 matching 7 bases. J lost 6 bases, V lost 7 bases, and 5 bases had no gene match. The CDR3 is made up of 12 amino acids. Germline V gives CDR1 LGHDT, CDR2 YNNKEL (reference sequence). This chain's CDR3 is CASKIGGAEAFF. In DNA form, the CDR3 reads TGTGCCAGCAAGATAGGGGGCGCTGAAGCTTTCTTT.

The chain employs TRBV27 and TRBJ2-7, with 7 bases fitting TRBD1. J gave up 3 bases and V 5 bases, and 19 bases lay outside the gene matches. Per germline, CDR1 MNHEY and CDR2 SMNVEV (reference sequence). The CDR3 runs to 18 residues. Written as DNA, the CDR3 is TGTGCCAGCAGTCCTCACCTATTCGCAGGGGGTAGAGGCTACGAGCAGTACTTC. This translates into CASSPHLFAGGRGYEQYF.

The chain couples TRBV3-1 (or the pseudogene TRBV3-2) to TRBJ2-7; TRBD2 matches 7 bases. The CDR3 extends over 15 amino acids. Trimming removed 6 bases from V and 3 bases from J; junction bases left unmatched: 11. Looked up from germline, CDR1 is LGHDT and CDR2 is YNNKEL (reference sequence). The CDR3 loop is CASRPSGTPLYEQYF. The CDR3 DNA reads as TGTGCCAGCAGACCGAGCGGGACCCCTCTCTACGAGCAGTACTTC.

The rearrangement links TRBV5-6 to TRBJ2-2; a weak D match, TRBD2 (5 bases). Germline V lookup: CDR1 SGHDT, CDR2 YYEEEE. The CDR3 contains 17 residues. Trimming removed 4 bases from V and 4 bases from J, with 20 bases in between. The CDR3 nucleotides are TGTGCCAGCAGCCCCGACCCAGAGGGATTTAGCACCGGGGAGCTGTTTTTT. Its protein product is CASSPDPEGFSTGELFF.

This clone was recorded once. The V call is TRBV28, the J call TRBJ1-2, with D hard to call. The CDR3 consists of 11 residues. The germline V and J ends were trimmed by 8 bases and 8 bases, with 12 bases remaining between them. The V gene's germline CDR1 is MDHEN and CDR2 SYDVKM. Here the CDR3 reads CASGPSLGYTF. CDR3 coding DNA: TGTGCCAGCGGCCCGTCCTTAGGCTACACCTTC.

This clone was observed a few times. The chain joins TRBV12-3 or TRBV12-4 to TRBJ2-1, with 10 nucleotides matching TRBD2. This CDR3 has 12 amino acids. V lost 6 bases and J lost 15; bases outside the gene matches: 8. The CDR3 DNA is TGTGCCAGCAGAATAGCGGGGGGACTAGGGTTCTTC. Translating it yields CASRIAGGLGFF.

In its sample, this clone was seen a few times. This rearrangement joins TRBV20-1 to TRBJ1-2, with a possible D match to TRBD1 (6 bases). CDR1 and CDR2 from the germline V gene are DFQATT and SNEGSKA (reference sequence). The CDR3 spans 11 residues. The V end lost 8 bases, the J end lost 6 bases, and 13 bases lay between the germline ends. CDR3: CSSAGGDGYTF. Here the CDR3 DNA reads TGCAGTTCAGCGGGGGGCGATGGCTACACCTTC.

This CDR3 is CASSAGDEQYF. Written as DNA, the CDR3 is TGTGCCAGCAGCGCAGGGGACGAGCAGTACTTC. The chain has TRBV2 and TRBJ2-7; D is perhaps TRBD1 (6 bases). Germline loops: CDR1 SNHLY, CDR2 FYNNEI. The CDR3 has 11 residues. Trimming cost V 6 bases and J 5 bases, with 8 bases left between them.

The CDR3 loop is CASTSEGTDTQYF. The CDR3 nucleotides read TGTGCCAGTACCTCGGAGGGAACAGATACGCAGTATTTT. V and J are TRBV19 and TRBJ2-3; the D gene is possibly TRBD2 (6 bases). Germline V gives CDR1 LNHDA, CDR2 SQIVND (reference sequence). There are 13 residues in the CDR3. V shed 7 bases and J shed 3 bases, with 11 bases lying between them.

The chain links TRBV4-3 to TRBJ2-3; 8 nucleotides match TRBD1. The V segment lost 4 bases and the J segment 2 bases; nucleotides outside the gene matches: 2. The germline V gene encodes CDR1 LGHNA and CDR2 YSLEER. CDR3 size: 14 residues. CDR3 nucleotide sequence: TGCGCCAGCAGCCCGACAGGGGTCACAGATACGCAGTATTTT. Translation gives CASSPTGVTDTQYF.

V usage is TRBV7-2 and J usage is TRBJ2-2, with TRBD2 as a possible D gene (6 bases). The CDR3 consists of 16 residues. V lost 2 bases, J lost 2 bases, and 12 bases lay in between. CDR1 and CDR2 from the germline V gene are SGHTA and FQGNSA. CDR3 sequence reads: CASSLYNGGNTGELFF. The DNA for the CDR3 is TGTGCCAGCAGCTTATACAACGGGGGAAACACCGGGGAGCTGTTTTTT.

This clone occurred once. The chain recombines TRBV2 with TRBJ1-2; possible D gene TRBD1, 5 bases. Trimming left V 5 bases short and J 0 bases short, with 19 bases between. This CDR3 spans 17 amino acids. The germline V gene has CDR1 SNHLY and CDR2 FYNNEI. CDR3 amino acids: CASSLLGRTWANYGYTF. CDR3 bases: TGTGCCAGCAGTCTCCTTGGACGGACATGGGCTAACTATGGCTACACCTTC.

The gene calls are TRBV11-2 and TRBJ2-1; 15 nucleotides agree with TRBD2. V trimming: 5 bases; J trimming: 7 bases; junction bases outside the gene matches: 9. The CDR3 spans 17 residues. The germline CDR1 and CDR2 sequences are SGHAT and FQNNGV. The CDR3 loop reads CASSPRTSGGVVNEQFF. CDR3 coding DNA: TGTGCCAGCAGCCCCCGGACTAGCGGGGGGGTAGTAAATGAGCAGTTCTTC. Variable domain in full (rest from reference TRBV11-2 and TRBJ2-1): EAGVAQSPRYKIIEKRQSVAFWCNPISGHATLYWYQQILGQGPKLLIQFQNNGVVDDSQLPKDRFSAERLKGVDSTLKIQPAKLEDSAVYLCASSPRTSGGVVNEQFFGPGTRLTVL.

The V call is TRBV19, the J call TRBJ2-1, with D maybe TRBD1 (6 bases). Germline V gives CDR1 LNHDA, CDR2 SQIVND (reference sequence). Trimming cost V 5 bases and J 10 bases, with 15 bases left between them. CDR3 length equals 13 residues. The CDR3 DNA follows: TGTGCCAGTAGTCCACAGGGTTTTGGAGAGCAGTTCTTC. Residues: CASSPQGFGEQFF.

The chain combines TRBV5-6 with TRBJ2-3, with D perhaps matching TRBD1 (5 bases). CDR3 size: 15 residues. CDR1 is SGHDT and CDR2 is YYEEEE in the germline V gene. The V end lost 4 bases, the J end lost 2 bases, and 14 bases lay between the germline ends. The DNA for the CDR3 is TGTGCCAGCAGCGATCAGGGAAAGGCCACAGATACGCAGTATTTT. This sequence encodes CASSDQGKATDTQYF.

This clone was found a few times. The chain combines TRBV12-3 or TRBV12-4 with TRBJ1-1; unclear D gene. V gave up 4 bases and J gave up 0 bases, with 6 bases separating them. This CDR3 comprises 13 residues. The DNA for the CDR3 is TGTGCCAGCAGTTCGATAGTGAACACTGAAGCTTTCTTT. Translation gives CASSSIVNTEAFF.

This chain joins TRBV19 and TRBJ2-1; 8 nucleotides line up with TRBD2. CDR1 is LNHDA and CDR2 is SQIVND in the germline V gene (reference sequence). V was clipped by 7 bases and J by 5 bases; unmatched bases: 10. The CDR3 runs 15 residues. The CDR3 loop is CASKTPGGPNNEQFF. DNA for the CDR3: TGTGCCAGTAAAACCCCGGGGGGGCCAAACAATGAGCAGTTCTTC.

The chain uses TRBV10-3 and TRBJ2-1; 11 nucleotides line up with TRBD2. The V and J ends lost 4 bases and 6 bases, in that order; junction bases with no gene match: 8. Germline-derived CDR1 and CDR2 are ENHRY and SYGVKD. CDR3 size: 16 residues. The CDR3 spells CAISAASLAGGNEQFF. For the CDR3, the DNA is TGTGCCATCAGTGCTGCCAGCCTAGCGGGGGGCAATGAGCAGTTCTTC.

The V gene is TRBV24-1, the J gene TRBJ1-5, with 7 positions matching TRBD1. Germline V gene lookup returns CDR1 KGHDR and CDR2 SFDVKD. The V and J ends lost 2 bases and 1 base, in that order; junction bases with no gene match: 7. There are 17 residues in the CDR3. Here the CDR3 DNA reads TGTGCCACCAGTGATTCCCATCGGACAGGCAGCAATCAGCCCCAGCATTTT. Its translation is CATSDSHRTGSNQPQHF.

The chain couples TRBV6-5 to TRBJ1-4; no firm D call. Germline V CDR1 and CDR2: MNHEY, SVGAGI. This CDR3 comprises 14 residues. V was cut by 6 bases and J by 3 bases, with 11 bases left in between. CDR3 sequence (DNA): TGTGCCAGCAGACTCGAGGGATCTAATGAAAAACTGTTTTTT. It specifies CASRLEGSNEKLFF.

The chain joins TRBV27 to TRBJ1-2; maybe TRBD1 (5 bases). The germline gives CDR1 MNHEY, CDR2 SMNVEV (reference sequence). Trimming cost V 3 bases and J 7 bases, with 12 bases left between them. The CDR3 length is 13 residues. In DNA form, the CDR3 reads TGTGCCAGCAGTTTCGCAGGGTTTAGTGGCTACACCTTC. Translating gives CASSFAGFSGYTF.

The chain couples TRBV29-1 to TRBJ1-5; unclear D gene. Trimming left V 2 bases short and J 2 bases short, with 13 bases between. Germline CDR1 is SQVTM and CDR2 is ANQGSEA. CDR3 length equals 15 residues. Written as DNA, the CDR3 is TGCAGCGTTGAACATTGGCGAGGGTGCAATCAGCCCCAGCATTTT. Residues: CSVEHWRGCNQPQHF. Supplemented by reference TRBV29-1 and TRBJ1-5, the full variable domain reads SAVISQKPSRDICQRGTSLTIQCQVDSQVTMMFWYRQQPGQSLTLIATANQGSEATYESGFVIDKFPISRPNLTFSTLTVSNMSPEDSSIYLCSVEHWRGCNQPQHFGDGTRLSIL.

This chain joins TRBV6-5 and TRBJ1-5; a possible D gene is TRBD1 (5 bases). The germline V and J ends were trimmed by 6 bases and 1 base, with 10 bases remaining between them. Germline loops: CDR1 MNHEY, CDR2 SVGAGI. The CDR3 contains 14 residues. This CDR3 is CASSLRGSNQPQHF. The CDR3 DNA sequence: TGTGCCAGCAGCCTTCGGGGGAGCAATCAGCCCCAGCATTTT.

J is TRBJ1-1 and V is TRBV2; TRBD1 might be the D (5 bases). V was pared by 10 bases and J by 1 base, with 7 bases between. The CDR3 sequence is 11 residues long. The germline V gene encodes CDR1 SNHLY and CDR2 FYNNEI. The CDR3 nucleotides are TGTGCCACCGGACAGAACACTGAAGCTTTCTTT. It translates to CATGQNTEAFF.

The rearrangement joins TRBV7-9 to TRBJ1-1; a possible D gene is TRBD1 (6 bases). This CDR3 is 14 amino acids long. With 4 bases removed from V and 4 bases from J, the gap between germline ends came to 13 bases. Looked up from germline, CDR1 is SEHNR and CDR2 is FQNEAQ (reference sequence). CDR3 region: CASSSSGRGTEAFF. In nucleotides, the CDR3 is TGTGCCAGCAGCTCCTCCGGCAGGGGCACTGAAGCTTTCTTT.

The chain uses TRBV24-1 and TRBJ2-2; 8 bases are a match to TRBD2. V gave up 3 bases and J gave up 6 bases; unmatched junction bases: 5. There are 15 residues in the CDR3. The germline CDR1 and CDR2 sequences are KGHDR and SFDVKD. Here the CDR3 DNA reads TGTGCCACCAGTGATCCCGGGGGGGTTCCCGGGGAGCTGTTTTTT. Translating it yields CATSDPGGVPGELFF.

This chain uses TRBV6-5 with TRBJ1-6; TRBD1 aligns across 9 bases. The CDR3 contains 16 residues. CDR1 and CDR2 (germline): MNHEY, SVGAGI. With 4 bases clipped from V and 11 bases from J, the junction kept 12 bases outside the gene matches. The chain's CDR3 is CASSFPGTGKPTPLHF. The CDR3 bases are TGTGCCAGCAGTTTCCCAGGGACAGGGAAACCTACACCCCTCCACTTT.

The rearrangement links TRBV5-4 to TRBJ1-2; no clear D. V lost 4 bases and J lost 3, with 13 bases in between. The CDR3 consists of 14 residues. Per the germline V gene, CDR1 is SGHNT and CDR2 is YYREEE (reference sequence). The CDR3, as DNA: TGTGCCAGCAGCACCGAGGGAGGGTACTATGGCTACACCTTC. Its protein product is CASSTEGGYYGYTF.

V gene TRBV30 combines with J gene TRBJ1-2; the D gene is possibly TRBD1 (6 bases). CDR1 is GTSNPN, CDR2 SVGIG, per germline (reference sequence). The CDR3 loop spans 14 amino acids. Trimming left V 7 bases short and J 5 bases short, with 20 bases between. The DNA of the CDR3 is TGTGCCTCCTCCGGGACAATGGGAGGGTATGGCTACACCTTC. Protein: CASSGTMGGYGYTF.